This T cell receptor beta chain was captured in a study of T cell responses to AZD1222 COVID-19 vaccine. The study, taken as a whole, reports: Of spike-specific TCRs, nearly half reportedly target regions left unmutated in variants. Spike-wide coverage was observed for vaccine-associated CD4 TCRs, with dominant responses at 160-218 and 743-854. In all cases, repertoires were sampled only after the peak T cell response.

This clone has only one observation. The antigen remains undetermined. Assay used: immunoSEQ multiplex PCR; TCRdb lists only in-frame clones, some missing. The top ten clones hold around 6% of a sample with 90,000 to 150,000 clones, 70% to 85% of them seen once. The V end lost 1 base, the J end lost 0 bases, and 18 bases lay between the germline ends. The germline CDR1 and CDR2 sequences are LNHDA and SQIVND (reference sequence). The CDR3 is 18 residues long. The sequencing here drew on peripheral blood, taken on day 0 of AZD1222 vaccination. The clonotype originates from an adult in good health. The chain couples TRBV19 to TRBJ1-1, with D perhaps matching TRBD1 (5 bases). CDR3 in amino acids: CASSIGGGPKRLNTEAFF. DNA for the CDR3: TGTGCCAGTAGTATAGGCGGGGGACCTAAGCGCCTGAACACTGAAGCTTTCTTT.